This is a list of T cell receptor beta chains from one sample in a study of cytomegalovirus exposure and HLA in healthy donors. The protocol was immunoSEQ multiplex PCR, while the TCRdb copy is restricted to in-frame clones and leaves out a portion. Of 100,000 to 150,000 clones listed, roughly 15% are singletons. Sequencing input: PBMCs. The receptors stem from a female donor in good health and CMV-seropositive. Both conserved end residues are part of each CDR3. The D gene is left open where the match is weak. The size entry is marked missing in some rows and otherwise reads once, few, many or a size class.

DNA: TGCGCCAGCAGCCAAGTAGGCCATAGGGGTGGCTACACCTTC; CDR3: CASSQVGHRGGYTF; J: TRBJ1-2; V: TRBV4-3; size: few; D: NA
DNA: TGTGCCAGCAGTGGGGGACGTACAGGGCCCTACGAGCAGTACTTC; CDR3: CASSGGRTGPYEQYF; J: TRBJ2-7; V: TRBV6-1; size: few; D: NA
DNA: TGTGCCAGCACTGAAGCACCGGGACTCTACACAGATACGCAGTATTTT; CDR3: CASTEAPGLYTDTQYF; J: TRBJ2-3; V: TRBV6-1; size: few; D: NA
DNA: TGTGCCACCAGCAGAGAGCTAGCGGGGGGCGAAGAGCAGTTCTTC; CDR3: CATSRELAGGEEQFF; J: TRBJ2-1; V: TRBV15; size: few; D: TRBD2
DNA: TGCGCCAGCAGCTTGGACAGTTACTCTGGAAACACCATATATTTT; CDR3: CASSLDSYSGNTIYF; J: TRBJ1-3; V: TRBV5-1; size: few; D: NA
DNA: TGTGCCAGCAGTGACAGGGTCTACGAGCAGTACTTC; CDR3: CASSDRVYEQYF; J: TRBJ2-7; V: TRBV6-1; size: NA; D: NA
DNA: TGCAGCGTTTCCCCGGGGGGACAACAAGAGACCCAGTACTTC; CDR3: CSVSPGGQQETQYF; J: TRBJ2-5; V: TRBV29-1; size: NA; D: NA
DNA: TGTGCCAGCAGCCCCGGGACAGGGAACACCGGGGAGCTGTTTTTT; CDR3: CASSPGTGNTGELFF; J: TRBJ2-2; V: TRBV5-4; size: few; D: TRBD1
DNA: TGTGCCAGCAGTTCGGGCTGGGGAGGCGTCGGGTCACCCCTCCACTTT; CDR3: CASSSGWGGVGSPLHF; J: TRBJ1-6; V: TRBV27; size: few; D: NA
DNA: TGTGCCTGGAGTGGGGGGGCCTACGAGCAGTACTTC; CDR3: CAWSGGAYEQYF; J: TRBJ2-7; V: TRBV30; size: NA; D: NA
DNA: TGTGCCAGCAGTTTATTAGCGGGTTTCAATCAGCCCCAGCATTTT; CDR3: CASSLLAGFNQPQHF; J: TRBJ1-5; V: TRBV27; size: NA; D: NA
DNA: TGTGCCAGTAGTCATCGGTATGAGCGGCGCGACAATGAGCAGTTCTTC; CDR3: CASSHRYERRDNEQFF; J: TRBJ2-1; V: TRBV19; size: few; D: NA
DNA: TGTGCCAGCAGTGAGGACAGGGGGAACTATGGCTACACCTTC; CDR3: CASSEDRGNYGYTF; J: TRBJ1-2; V: TRBV2; size: few; D: TRBD1
DNA: TGTGCCTGGAACAGGGGTGATCAGCCCCAGCATTTT; CDR3: CAWNRGDQPQHF; J: TRBJ1-5; V: TRBV30; size: few; D: TRBD1
DNA: TGTGCCTGGGCCCGTGGGGGAGGCGCCGGGGAGCTGTTTTTT; CDR3: CAWARGGGAGELFF; J: TRBJ2-2; V: TRBV30; size: few; D: NA
DNA: TGTGCCAGTAGTCCCGGGACAGTCAACACTGAAGCTTTCTTT; CDR3: CASSPGTVNTEAFF; J: TRBJ1-1; V: TRBV19; size: few; D: TRBD1
DNA: TGTGCCAGCAGTCCCCTCTGGCGAGGGATCGATGGCTACACCTTC; CDR3: CASSPLWRGIDGYTF; J: TRBJ1-2; V: TRBV28; size: few; D: NA